This entry lists 26 T cell receptor beta chains sequenced from one sample in a study of control samples from healthy donors and cancer patients (dated by TCRdb to about 2020). The library was obtained by the immunoSEQ multiplex PCR assay. TCRdb holds this immuneACCESS table with in-frame rearrangements only. Some clones are missing; in checked studies, unresolved V genes explain under half, and the rest has no known cause. For this sample there are roughly 39,000 clones; around nine tenths appear just once. Together, the top ten hold around 4% of the sample. Sequencing was done on a sample of blood. The receptors originated from a woman aged 50 to 60 in good health.

The V and J genes are TRBV10-3 and TRBJ2-1; D unresolved. The CDR3 length is 11 residues. V was pared by 10 bases and J by 4 bases, with 8 bases between. Looked up from germline, CDR1 is ENHRY and CDR2 is SYGVKD. DNA for the CDR3: TGTGCCACCTCAAAGTACAATGAGCAGTTCTTC. The encoded protein is CATSKYNEQFF.

V gene TRBV6-6 combines with J gene TRBJ1-2; TRBD1 is a possible D gene (5 bases). The CDR3 consists of 15 residues. Germline V lookup: CDR1 MNHNY, CDR2 SVGAGI (reference sequence). V was pared by 0 bases and J by 2 bases, with 10 bases between. The CDR3 loop is CASSYSGDRNYGYTF. CDR3 nucleotides: TGTGCCAGCAGTTACTCAGGCGACAGAAACTATGGCTACACCTTC.

The V call is TRBV19, the J call TRBJ2-3; 9 bases fit TRBD1. The germline V gene encodes CDR1 LNHDA and CDR2 SQIVND (reference sequence). The CDR3 is 15 amino acids. The V segment lost 7 bases and the J segment 4 bases; nucleotides outside the gene matches: 9. The CDR3 here is CASTSPRQGADTQYF. Here the CDR3 DNA reads TGTGCCAGTACCTCTCCGAGACAGGGGGCAGATACGCAGTATTTT.

Notes on this clone: One junction end disagrees with the germline gene, perhaps due to a read error. This chain uses TRBV7-8 with TRBJ2-1; D is unresolved. Germline CDR1 SGHVS, CDR2 FQNEAQ. The CDR3 is made up of 14 amino acids. CDR3 sequence reads: CASTLGSGYNEQFF. CDR3 DNA sequence: TGTGCCAGCACCTTAGGGTCAGGCTACAATGAGCAGTTCTTC.

The chain carries TRBV18 and TRBJ2-7; 7 positions match TRBD1. The CDR3 covers 14 residues. Trimming cost V 3 bases and J 4 bases; bases outside gene matches: 6. Germline values: CDR1 KGHSH, CDR2 LQKENI. CDR3 bases: TGTGCCAGCTCACCGACAGGGAATATTTACGAGCAGTACTTC. It specifies CASSPTGNIYEQYF.

The chain combines TRBV5-1 with TRBJ2-1; D gene uncertain. The CDR3 covers 12 residues. The V end lost 0 bases, the J end lost 7 bases, and 5 bases lay between the germline ends. The V gene's germline CDR1 is SGHRS and CDR2 YFSETQ. CDR3 region: CASSLDWNEQFF. The CDR3 DNA follows: TGCGCCAGCAGCTTGGACTGGAATGAGCAGTTCTTC.

V gene TRBV28 combines with J gene TRBJ2-2, with D uncertain. Germline V gene data show CDR1 as MDHEN and CDR2 as SYDVKM. Trimming took 1 base from V and 7 from J, leaving 7 bases between them. The CDR3 is made up of 13 amino acids. The CDR3 loop reads CASSLFTRGELFF. For the CDR3, the DNA is TGTGCCAGCAGTTTATTTACCCGCGGGGAGCTGTTTTTT.

This chain links TRBV11-2 with TRBJ1-1, with D possibly TRBD1 on 5 matching bases. The CDR3 totals 14 residues. Trimming removed 0 bases at V and 5 bases at J, with 10 bases between. Germline CDR1 is SGHAT and CDR2 is FQNNGV. This CDR3 reads CASSLDGGWTEAFF. The DNA of the CDR3 is TGTGCCAGCAGCTTAGATGGGGGTTGGACTGAAGCTTTCTTT.

The chain is built from TRBV7-3 and TRBJ2-4, with D possibly matching TRBD2 (5 bases). Trimming took 2 bases from V and 0 from J, leaving 8 bases between them. The CDR3 is 15 residues long. Germline CDR1 is SGHTA and CDR2 is FQGTGA. The CDR3 region has the DNA TGTGCCAGCAGCTTAGTCGGAGGAGCCAAAAACATTCAGTACTTC. Protein sequence: CASSLVGGAKNIQYF.

This chain links TRBV9 with TRBJ2-7, with D maybe TRBD1 (6 bases). Trimming shortened V by 0 bases and J by 9 bases, and 16 bases separated the two germline ends. CDR3 length: 14 amino acids. The V gene's germline CDR1 is SGDLS and CDR2 YYNGEE. In DNA, the CDR3 is TGTGCCAGCAGCGTAGGGGACATTGCTGAGGTGCAGTACTTC. Its translation is CASSVGDIAEVQYF. Drawing the rest from reference TRBV9 and TRBJ2-7, the complete variable domain is DSGVTQTPKHLITATGQRVTLRCSPRSGDLSVYWYQQSLDQGLQFLIQYYNGEERAKGNILERFSAQQFPDLHSELNLSSLELGDSALYFCASSVGDIAEVQYFGPGTRLTVT.

The chain uses TRBV5-1 and TRBJ2-2; perhaps D is TRBD1 or TRBD2 (6 bases each). The CDR3 sequence is 16 residues long. V lost 4 bases, J lost 1 base, and 14 bases lay in between. Germline values: CDR1 SGHRS, CDR2 YFSETQ. CDR3 in amino acids: CASSRRGDVNTGELFF. DNA of the CDR3: TGCGCCAGCAGCCGGAGGGGGGACGTGAACACCGGGGAGCTGTTTTTT.

The rearrangement links TRBV19 to TRBJ2-3; D is undetermined. With 1 base removed from V and 4 bases from J, the gap between germline ends came to 6 bases. The CDR3 is 13 residues long. CDR1 and CDR2 (germline): LNHDA, SQIVND (reference sequence). The CDR3 nucleotides are TGTGCCAGTAGTATAGCCCGGGCAGATACGCAGTATTTT. It specifies CASSIARADTQYF.

In its sample, this clone was seen once. This sequence joins TRBV29-1 and TRBJ2-2; no firm D call. Trimming took off 1 base at V and 6 bases at J, with 6 bases between the two ends. This CDR3 spans 12 amino acids. Germline V gives CDR1 SQVTM, CDR2 ANQGSEA. The CDR3 here is CSVEGPPGELFF. The CDR3 region has the DNA TGCAGCGTTGAAGGACCGCCCGGGGAGCTGTTTTTT.

The chain combines TRBV6-6 with TRBJ2-5, with D unresolved. V was pared by 1 base and J by 4 bases, with 4 bases between. CDR1 MNHNY and CDR2 SVGAGI come from the germline V gene (reference sequence). The CDR3 totals 12 residues. CDR3 in amino acids: CASSYLLETQYF. As DNA, the CDR3 is TGTGCCAGCAGTTACTTACTAGAGACCCAGTACTTC.

This clone was counted between two and nine times. The V call is TRBV28, the J call TRBJ2-7; TRBD1 matches at 7 bases. The germline V gene has CDR1 MDHEN and CDR2 SYDVKM. CDR3 length: 11 residues. J gave up 2 bases and V 10 bases, and 2 bases lay outside the gene matches. The CDR3 coding sequence is TGTGCCACCAGGGGGACCTACGAGCAGTACTTC. It is translated as CATRGTYEQYF.

A few counts support this clone. This chain joins TRBV5-4 and TRBJ2-2; tentatively, D is TRBD1 (5 bases). Trimming shortened V by 1 base and J by 10 bases, and 11 bases separated the two germline ends. The CDR3 totals 13 residues. Germline V gives CDR1 SGHNT, CDR2 YYREEE (reference sequence). The CDR3 loop is CASSLKPREELFF. The CDR3 DNA is TGTGCCAGCAGCTTGAAACCCAGGGAGGAGCTGTTTTTT.

This chain links TRBV27 with TRBJ1-1; TRBD1 might be the D (6 bases). V was shortened by 2 bases and J by 7 bases, with 14 bases between the two germline ends. Germline assignment: CDR1 MNHEY and CDR2 SMNVEV (reference sequence). The length of the CDR3 is 14 residues. This chain's CDR3 is CASSLLVKGGEAFF. In nucleotides, the CDR3 is TGTGCCAGCAGTTTACTGGTCAAAGGGGGTGAAGCTTTCTTT.

This chain connects TRBV2 to TRBJ1-2, with D uncertain. This CDR3 region has 13 residues. Germline loops: CDR1 SNHLY, CDR2 FYNNEI. Trimming took 3 bases from V and 5 from J, leaving 10 bases between them. The CDR3 bases are TGTGCCAGCAGTGACTTAGGATTGTATGGCTACACCTTC. The encoded protein is CASSDLGLYGYTF.

V and J are TRBV28 and TRBJ1-2; TRBD1 matches 10 bases. CDR3 size: 16 residues. The V segment lost 4 bases and the J segment 3 bases; nucleotides outside the gene matches: 8. CDR1 is MDHEN, CDR2 SYDVKM, per germline. CDR3 sequence reads: CASSSYSDRGDYGYTF. CDR3 coding DNA: TGTGCCAGCAGTTCCTACTCGGACAGGGGGGACTATGGCTACACCTTC.

This sequence joins TRBV3-1 (or the pseudogene TRBV3-2) and TRBJ1-2, with 9 nucleotides matching TRBD1. The J segment lost 4 bases and the V segment lost 4 bases, leaving 10 bases of the junction unmatched. This CDR3 contains 16 residues. Looked up from germline, CDR1 is LGHDT and CDR2 is YNNKEL (reference sequence). The CDR3 region has the DNA TGTGCCAGCAGCCTGGGACAGGGAAGGGGCTTCTATGGCTACACCTTC. It codes for CASSLGQGRGFYGYTF.

J is TRBJ2-7 and V is TRBV1; the table gives TRBD1 as D, unverified against the DNA. TRBV1 is shown as a pseudogene. The CDR3 totals 14 residues. The CDR3 protein is CTSSQRTASYEQYF. The DNA for the CDR3 is TGCACCAGCAGCCAAAGGACAGCCTCCTACGAGCAGTACTTC.

Written as DNA, the CDR3 is TGTGCCAGCAGCCGGGGGCTAAATCAGCCCCAGCATTTT. The encoded protein is CASSRGLNQPQHF. This rearrangement joins TRBV5-6 to TRBJ1-5; D possibly corresponds to TRBD1 (6 bases). This CDR3 has 13 residues. V lost 4 bases and J 4 bases, leaving 9 bases between the germline ends. Germline assignment: CDR1 SGHDT and CDR2 YYEEEE.

This clone occurred a few times. The chain has TRBV12-3 or TRBV12-4 and TRBJ2-3; TRBD2 agrees at 9 bases. The CDR3 is 12 amino acids. V trimming: 8 bases; J trimming: 6 bases; junction bases outside the gene matches: 3. This chain's CDR3 is CASETSGDTQYF. The CDR3 nucleotides read TGTGCCAGCGAAACTAGCGGGGATACGCAGTATTTT.

The rearrangement uses TRBV18 and TRBJ1-1, with D unresolved. The CDR3 is 14 residues long. The V gene's germline CDR1 is KGHSH and CDR2 LQKENI. V dropped 2 bases and J dropped 1 base, with 8 bases sitting between them. Here the CDR3 DNA reads TGTGCCAGCTCACCAACCTCAAAGAACACTGAAGCTTTCTTT. Protein: CASSPTSKNTEAFF.

The chain recombines TRBV19 with TRBJ2-7; 8 bases agree with TRBD1. Trimming cost V 5 bases and J 2 bases; bases outside gene matches: 11. The CDR3 runs 16 residues. CDR1 is LNHDA, CDR2 SQIVND, per germline (reference sequence). In nucleotides, the CDR3 is TGTGCCAGTAGTGCTAGGCAGGGGGCGATAACCTACGAGCAGTACTTC. It codes for CASSARQGAITYEQYF.

This chain connects TRBV5-4 to TRBJ2-2; 8 nucleotides align to TRBD2. Germline V gene data show CDR1 as SGHNT and CDR2 as YYREEE (reference sequence). The CDR3 loop spans 15 amino acids. The J segment lost 1 base and the V segment lost 4 bases, leaving 3 bases of the junction unmatched. CDR3 sequence (DNA): TGTGCCAGCAGCCCGGGGGGGCAGAACACCGGGGAGCTGTTTTTT. Its translation: CASSPGGQNTGELFF.